This T cell receptor beta chain was identified during a study of blood T cell repertoires in COVID-19. This clone was detected a few times. The CDR3 length is 14 residues. Germline trimming cut 7 bases from V and 4 bases from J; bases unmatched to any gene: 7. Looked up from germline, CDR1 is MNHNY and CDR2 is SVGAGI (reference sequence). In the authors' workflow: By means of reference gene primer amplification, nucleated cell counts were estimated. Only in-frame clones appear in the TCRdb table, and some are missing; sequencing was by immunoSEQ multiplex PCR. V and J calls and clone size are those listed in that table; D and trimming were worked out from the DNA. The sample shows about 120,000 clones, 90% of them seen only once.

The source material was peripheral blood. The TCR sequence derives from an older woman with COVID-19, enrolled during active disease. The chain couples TRBV6-6 to TRBJ1-2; 9 nucleotides line up with TRBD1. This CDR3 reads CASNLGQGFYGYTF. The CDR3 nucleotides read TGTGCCAGCAACCTCGGACAGGGGTTCTATGGCTACACCTTC.